The TCR beta chain described here comes from a study of blood T cell repertoires in COVID-19. Turning to the study itself: Donors in the United States, Italy and Spain gave samples during acute or convalescent COVID-19. In each case, the material was cDNA or gDNA derived from T cells, B-cell-depleted T cells, or PBMCs.

Per the original methods: Amplifying reference gene primers gave estimates of nucleated cell counts. Sequencing used immunoSEQ multiplex PCR; TCRdb keeps in-frame clones, though not all of them. The V and J calls and clone size come from that table; D and trimming were worked out from the DNA. This table has under 200,000 clones, about 85% appearing once. This clone was observed once. Sample: peripheral blood. The sequence was obtained from an elderly woman with acute or convalescent COVID-19.

This chain's CDR3 is CASSLGTGVLGSSSPLHF. The CDR3, as DNA: TGTGCCAGCAGCCTCGGGACAGGGGTGCTGGGTTCGAGTTCACCCCTCCACTTT. The chain is built from TRBV3-1 (or the pseudogene TRBV3-2) and TRBJ1-6; 10 bases are shared with TRBD1. The V and J ends lost 4 bases and 9 bases, in that order; junction bases with no gene match: 15. The germline gives CDR1 LGHDT, CDR2 YNNKEL (reference sequence). The CDR3 totals 18 residues.